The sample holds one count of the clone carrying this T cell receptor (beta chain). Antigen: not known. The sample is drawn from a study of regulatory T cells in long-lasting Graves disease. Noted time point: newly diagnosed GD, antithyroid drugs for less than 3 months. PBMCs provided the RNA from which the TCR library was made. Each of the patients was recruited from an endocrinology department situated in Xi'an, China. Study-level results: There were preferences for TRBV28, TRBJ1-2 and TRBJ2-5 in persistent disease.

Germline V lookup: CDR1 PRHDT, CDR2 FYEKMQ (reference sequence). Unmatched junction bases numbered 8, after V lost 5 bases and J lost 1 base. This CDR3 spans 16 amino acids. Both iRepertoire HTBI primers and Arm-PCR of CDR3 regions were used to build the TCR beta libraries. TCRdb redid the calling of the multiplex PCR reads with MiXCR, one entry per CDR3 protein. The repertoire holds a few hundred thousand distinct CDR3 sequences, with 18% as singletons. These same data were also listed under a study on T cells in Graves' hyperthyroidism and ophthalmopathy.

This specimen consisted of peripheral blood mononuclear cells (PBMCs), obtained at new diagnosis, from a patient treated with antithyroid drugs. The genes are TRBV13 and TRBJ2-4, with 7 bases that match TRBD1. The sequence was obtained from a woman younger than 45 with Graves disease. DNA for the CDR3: TGTGCCAGCAGCGTAGAGGGACAGAGGGCCAAAAACATTCAGTACTTC. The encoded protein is CASSVEGQRAKNIQYF.